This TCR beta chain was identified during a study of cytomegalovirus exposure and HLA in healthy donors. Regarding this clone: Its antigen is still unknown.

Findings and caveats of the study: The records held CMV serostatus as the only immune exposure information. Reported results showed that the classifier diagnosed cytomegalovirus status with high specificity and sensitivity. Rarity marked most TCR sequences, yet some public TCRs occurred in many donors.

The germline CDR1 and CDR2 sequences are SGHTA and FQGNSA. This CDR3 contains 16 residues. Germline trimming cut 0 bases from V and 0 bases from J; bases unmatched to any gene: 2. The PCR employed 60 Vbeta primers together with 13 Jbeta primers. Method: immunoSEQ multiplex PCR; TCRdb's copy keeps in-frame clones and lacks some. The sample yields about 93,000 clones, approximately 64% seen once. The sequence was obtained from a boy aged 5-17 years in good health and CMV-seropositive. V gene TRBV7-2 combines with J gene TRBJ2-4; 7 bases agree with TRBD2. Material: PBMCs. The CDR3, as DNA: TGTGCCAGCAGCTTAGCGGGGGGGTTAGCCAAAAACATTCAGTACTTC. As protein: CASSLAGGLAKNIQYF.